The present T cell receptor beta chain was sequenced within a study of radiation and T cells in renal cell carcinoma. About the study: Nephrectomy followed 15 Gy stereotactic body radiation by 4 weeks.

Data came from immunoSEQ multiplex PCR; TCRdb stores just in-frame clones and leaves some out. The table includes 100,000 to 150,000 clones, approximately 90% detected once. Time point denoted: blood 2 weeks post-SBRT. Treatment noted: 15 Gy SBRT to primary tumor, nephrectomy 4 weeks later. The receptor's source is a woman aged 70-85 years with renal cell carcinoma. This sample comprised blood, obtained from a patient whose treatment included radiotherapy and nephrectomy.

For the CDR3, the DNA is TGTGCCAGCAGCGTAGGCGTTAGCGGGGGGGCAGATACGCAGTATTTT. Translation: CASSVGVSGGADTQYF. The J gene is TRBJ2-3, the V gene TRBV9; 11 bases map to TRBD2. Losses at the gene ends were 0 bases for V and 4 bases for J; bases not matched to a gene: 4. There are 16 residues in the CDR3. Germline V gene data show CDR1 as SGDLS and CDR2 as YYNGEE.